These 5 T cell receptor beta chains were all obtained from the same sample, sequenced in a study of T cells in Graves' hyperthyroidism and ophthalmopathy. What was amplified from RNA transcripts were TCR beta CDR3 regions. In the first-round RT-PCR of the TCR CDR3, the HTBI primer set was used. TCRdb analysed the multiplex PCR reads with MiXCR anew, one entry per CDR3 protein. In the table there are hundreds of thousands of distinct CDR3 sequences, about 15% of which are singletons. Sequencing was performed on blood. These receptors all come from a woman in her late teens or twenties with Graves' hyperthyroidism.

V and J are TRBV7-9 and TRBJ1-2, with TRBD1 identical over 10 bases. Per the germline V gene, CDR1 is SEHNR and CDR2 is FQNEAQ (reference sequence). The CDR3 length is 16 residues. Unmatched junction bases numbered 11, after V lost 5 bases and J lost 5 bases. The CDR3 DNA reads TGTGCCAGCAGCAATCCCCGGGACAGGGGAAGATATGGCTACACCTTC. It codes for CASSNPRDRGRYGYTF. Complete variable domain (other parts from reference TRBV7-9 and TRBJ1-2): DTGVSQNPRHKITKRGQNVTFRCDPISEHNRLYWYRQTLGQGPEFLTYFQNEAQLEKSRLLSDRFSAERPKGSFSTLEIQRTEQGDSAMYLCASSNPRDRGRYGYTFGSGTRLTVV.

This clonotype was counted at least ten times. The chain has TRBV12-5 and TRBJ2-7, with 9 bases matching TRBD2. CDR3 length equals 16 residues. Per germline, CDR1 LGHNT and CDR2 FRNRAP. V lost 5 bases, J lost 6 bases, and 14 bases stayed unmatched. CDR3 DNA: TGTGCTAGTGGTCCCCCGGTTAGCGGGAGAGTCTGCGAGCAGTACTTC. Protein sequence: CASGPPVSGRVCEQYF.

The V call is TRBV11-2, the J call TRBJ2-7; D is tentatively TRBD1 or TRBD2 (5 bases each). The CDR3 extends over 17 amino acids. Germline CDR1 and CDR2: SGHAT and FQNNGV. Deletions cut 5 bases from V and 7 bases from J, with 27 bases between. The CDR3 DNA sequence: TGTGCCAGCAGCCCAATCAAAGGGGCTAACACCGGGGAGGAGCAGTACTTC. Protein product: CASSPIKGANTGEEQYF.

The rearrangement uses TRBV7-9 and TRBJ2-7; D is possibly TRBD1 (6 bases). Germline loops: CDR1 SEHNR, CDR2 FQNEAQ (reference sequence). V was pared by 1 base and J by 2 bases, with 9 bases between. The CDR3 sequence is 14 residues long. The CDR3 DNA reads TGTGCCAGCAGCTTAGGCCGGACAGCCTACGAGCAGTACTTC. Its protein is CASSLGRTAYEQYF.

V usage is TRBV24-1 and J usage is TRBJ1-2, with 9 bases aligning to TRBD1. Trimming removed 1 base from V and 3 bases from J; junction bases left unmatched: 11. Germline CDR1 and CDR2: KGHDR and SFDVKD. There are 18 residues in the CDR3. CDR3 DNA: TGTGCCACCAGTGATTTAACCCCGGGACAGGGAAGGGACTATGGCTACACCTTC. Protein product: CATSDLTPGQGRDYGYTF.